The text below deals with one T cell receptor (beta chain). V was pared by 2 bases and J by 0 bases, with 10 bases of the junction left unmatched. This CDR3 contains 17 residues. Germline V gene lookup returns CDR1 SGHRS and CDR2 YFSETQ. The sample comes from a study of cytomegalovirus exposure and HLA in healthy donors. Sequenced by immunoSEQ multiplex PCR; TCRdb stores in-frame clones only, minus some. The repertoire holds roughly 260,000 clones, with around 90% as singletons. The V gene is TRBV5-1, the J gene TRBJ1-1, with 7 bases identical to TRBD1. This receptor was taken from a woman aged 18-35 years in good health and CMV-seronegative. Sequencing was performed on PBMCs. The CDR3 protein is CASSFPETGSVNTEAFF. CDR3 nucleotide sequence: TGCGCCAGCAGCTTCCCCGAGACAGGGTCGGTGAACACTGAAGCTTTCTTT.